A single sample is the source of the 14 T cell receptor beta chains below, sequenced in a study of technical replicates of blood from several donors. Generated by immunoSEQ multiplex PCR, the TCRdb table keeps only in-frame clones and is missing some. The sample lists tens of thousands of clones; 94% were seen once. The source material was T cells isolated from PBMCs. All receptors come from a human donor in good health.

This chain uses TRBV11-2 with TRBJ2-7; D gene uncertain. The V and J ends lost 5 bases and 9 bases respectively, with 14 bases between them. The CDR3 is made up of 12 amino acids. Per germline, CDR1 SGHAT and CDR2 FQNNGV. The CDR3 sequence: CASSQDNFAQYF. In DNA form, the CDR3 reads TGTGCCAGCAGCCAAGACAACTTCGCGCAGTACTTC.

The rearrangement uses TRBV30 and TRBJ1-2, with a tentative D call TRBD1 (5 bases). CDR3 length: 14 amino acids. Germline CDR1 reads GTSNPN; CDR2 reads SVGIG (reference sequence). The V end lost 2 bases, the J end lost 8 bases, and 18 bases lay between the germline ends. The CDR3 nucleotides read TGTGCCTGGAGTATCGGGGGGTCATCTCGGGGCTACACCTTC. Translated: CAWSIGGSSRGYTF.

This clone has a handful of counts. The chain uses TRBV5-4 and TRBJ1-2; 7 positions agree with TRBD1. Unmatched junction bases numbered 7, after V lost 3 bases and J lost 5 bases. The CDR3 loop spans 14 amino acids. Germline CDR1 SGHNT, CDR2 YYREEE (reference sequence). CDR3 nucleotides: TGTGCCAGCAGCTCCGGGACAGCGGTATATGGCTACACCTTC. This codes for CASSSGTAVYGYTF.

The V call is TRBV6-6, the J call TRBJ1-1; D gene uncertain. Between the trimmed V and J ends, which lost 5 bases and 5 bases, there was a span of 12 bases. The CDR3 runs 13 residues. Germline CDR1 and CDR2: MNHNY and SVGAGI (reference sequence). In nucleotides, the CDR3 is TGTGCCAGCAGTCCCTCGAGTTTAACTGAAGCTTTCTTT. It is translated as CASSPSSLTEAFF.

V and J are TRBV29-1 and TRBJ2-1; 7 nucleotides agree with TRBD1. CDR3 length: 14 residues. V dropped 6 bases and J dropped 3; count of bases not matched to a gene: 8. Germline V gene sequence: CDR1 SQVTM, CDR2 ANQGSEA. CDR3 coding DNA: TGCAGCGTAACAACAGGGGCGATCTACAATGAGCAGTTCTTC. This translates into CSVTTGAIYNEQFF.

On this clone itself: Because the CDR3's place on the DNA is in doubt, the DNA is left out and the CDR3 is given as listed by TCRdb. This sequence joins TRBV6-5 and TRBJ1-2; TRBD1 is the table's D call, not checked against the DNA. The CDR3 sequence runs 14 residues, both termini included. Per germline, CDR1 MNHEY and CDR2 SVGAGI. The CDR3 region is CASSSSDRDYGYTF.

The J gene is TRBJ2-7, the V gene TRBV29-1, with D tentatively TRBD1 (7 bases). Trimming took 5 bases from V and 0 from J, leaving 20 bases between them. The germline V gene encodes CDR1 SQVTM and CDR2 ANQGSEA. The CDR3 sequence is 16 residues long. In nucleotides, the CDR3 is TGCAGCGTTTCTGGAGGGGGCGTACCTAGCTCCTACGAGCAGTACTTC. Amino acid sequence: CSVSGGGVPSSYEQYF.

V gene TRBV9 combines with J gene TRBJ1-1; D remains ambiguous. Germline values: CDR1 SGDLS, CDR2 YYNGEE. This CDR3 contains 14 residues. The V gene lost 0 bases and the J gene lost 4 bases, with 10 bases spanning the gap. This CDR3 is CASSVGERITEAFF. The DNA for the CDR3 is TGTGCCAGCAGCGTAGGAGAAAGAATCACTGAAGCTTTCTTT. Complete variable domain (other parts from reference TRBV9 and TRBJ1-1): DSGVTQTPKHLITATGQRVTLRCSPRSGDLSVYWYQQSLDQGLQFLIQYYNGEERAKGNILERFSAQQFPDLHSELNLSSLELGDSALYFCASSVGERITEAFFGQGTRLTVV.

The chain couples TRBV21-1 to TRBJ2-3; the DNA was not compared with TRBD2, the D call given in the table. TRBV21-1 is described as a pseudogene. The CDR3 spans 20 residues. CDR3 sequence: CASSKAKGDRKREEADTQYF. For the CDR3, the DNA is TGTGCCAGCAGCAAAGCAAAGGGAGACCGAAAGCGGGAGGAGGCCGATACGCAGTATTTT.

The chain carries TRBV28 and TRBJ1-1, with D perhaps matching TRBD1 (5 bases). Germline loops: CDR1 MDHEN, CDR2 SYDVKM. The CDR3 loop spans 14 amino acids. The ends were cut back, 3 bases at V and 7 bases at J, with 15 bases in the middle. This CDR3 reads CASSLDLVTGEAFF. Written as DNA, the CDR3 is TGTGCCAGCAGTTTGGACCTAGTCACAGGTGAAGCTTTCTTT.

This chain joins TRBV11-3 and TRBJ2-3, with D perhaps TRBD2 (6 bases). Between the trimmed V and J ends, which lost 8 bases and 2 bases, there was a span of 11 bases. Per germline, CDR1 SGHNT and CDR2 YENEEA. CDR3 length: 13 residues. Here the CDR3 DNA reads TGTGCCAGCGCGGGACGCCTCACAGATACGCAGTATTTT. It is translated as CASAGRLTDTQYF.

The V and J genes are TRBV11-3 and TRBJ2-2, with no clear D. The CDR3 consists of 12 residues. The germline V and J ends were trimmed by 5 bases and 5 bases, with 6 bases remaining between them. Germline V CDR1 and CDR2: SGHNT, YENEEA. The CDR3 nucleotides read TGTGCCAGCAGCCCCGTTACCGGGGAGCTGTTTTTT. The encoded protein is CASSPVTGELFF. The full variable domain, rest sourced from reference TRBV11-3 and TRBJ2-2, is EAGVVQSPRYKIIEKKQPVAFWCNPISGHNTLYWYLQNLGQGPELLIRYENEEAVDDSQLPKDRFSAERLKGVDSTLKIQPAELGDSAVYLCASSPVTGELFFGEGSRLTVL.

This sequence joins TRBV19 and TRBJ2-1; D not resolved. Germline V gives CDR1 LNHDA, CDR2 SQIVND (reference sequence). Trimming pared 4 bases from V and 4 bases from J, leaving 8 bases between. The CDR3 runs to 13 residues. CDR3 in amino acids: CASSTSDYNEQFF. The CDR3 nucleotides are TGTGCCAGTAGTACCTCAGATTACAATGAGCAGTTCTTC.

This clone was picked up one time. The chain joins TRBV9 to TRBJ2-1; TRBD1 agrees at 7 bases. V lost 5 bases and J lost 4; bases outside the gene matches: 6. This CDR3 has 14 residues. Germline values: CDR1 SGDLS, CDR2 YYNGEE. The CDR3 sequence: CASSPGQSYNEQFF. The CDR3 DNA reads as TGTGCCAGCAGTCCGGGACAGTCATACAATGAGCAGTTCTTC.